The source of this T cell receptor (beta chain) is a study of T cell changes during pregnancy in multiple sclerosis. The method was immunoSEQ multiplex PCR; TCRdb's version includes in-frame clones alone and lacks a portion of them. Among about 53,000 clones listed, roughly nine tenths were seen once. Germline lookup yields CDR1 SGDLS and CDR2 YYNGEE. Trimming cost V 0 bases and J 2 bases, with 10 bases left between them. CDR3 size: 15 residues. This clone was counted a single time. The material was CD8+ T cells from peripheral blood mononuclear cells, obtained before pregnancy. This chain uses TRBV9 with TRBJ2-3; D is perhaps TRBD1 (5 bases). The TCR originated in a female donor with multiple sclerosis, enrolled in a pregnancy study. CDR3 in amino acids: CASSVAGYSTDTQYF. The CDR3 nucleotides read TGTGCCAGCAGCGTAGCAGGGTACTCCACAGATACGCAGTATTTT.